A selection of T cell receptor beta chains follows, all from one sample in a study of beta chain features in type 1 diabetes. Profiled with immunoSEQ multiplex PCR; TCRdb holds only in-frame clones, not every one. The sample includes over 350,000 clones, more than 13% of them seen just once. Material: naive CD4+ T cells from blood. These receptors all stem from a woman between 18 and 30 years old in good health. Each CDR3 is given with its conserved first and last residue. The D gene is left open where the match is weak. Clone size, where shown, is once, few, many, or a class for clones that have expanded.

clone_size	v_call	d_call	j_call	cdr3_nt	cdr3_aa
-	TRBV19	-	TRBJ2-1	TGTGCCAGTAGTATTGAGCGGAGATCCTACAATGAGCAGTTCTTC	CASSIERRSYNEQFF
-	TRBV28	TRBD2	TRBJ2-2	TGTGCCAGCAGCTACAGCGGGAATTTTGCCGGGGAGCTGTTTTTT	CASSYSGNFAGELFF
-	TRBV5-1	-	TRBJ2-5	TGCGCCAGCAGCTTCTCTAGCGTACAAGAGACCCAGTACTTC	CASSFSSVQETQYF
-	TRBV14	-	TRBJ2-3	TGTGCCAGCAGCCAAGGTCTACTTAGCACAGATACGCAGTATTTT	CASSQGLLSTDTQYF
-	TRBV7-2	-	TRBJ2-2	TGTGCCAGCAGCTTATCGGGAGCGAACACCGGGGAGCTGTTTTTT	CASSLSGANTGELFF
-	TRBV9	TRBD2	TRBJ2-1	TGTGCCAGCAGCGTACCCGACGGGGAGGGCGGGAGAGTCTTCAATGAGCAGTTCTTC	CASSVPDGEGGRVFNEQFF
-	TRBV28	TRBD1	TRBJ1-5	TGTGCCAGCAGGGGGACAGGACAGCCCCAGCATTTT	CASRGTGQPQHF
few	TRBV11-2	TRBD1	TRBJ2-1	TGTGCCAGCAGAGCCGGGACAGGGTCTTACAATGAGCAGTTCTTC	CASRAGTGSYNEQFF
few	TRBV5-1	TRBD2	TRBJ2-7	TGCGCCAGCAGTTCCGGACTAGCGGGAGGGCTGGACTACGAGCAGTACTTC	CASSSGLAGGLDYEQYF
-	TRBV2	-	TRBJ2-7	TGTGCCAGCACCCTCGGGTACGAGCAGTACTTC	CASTLGYEQYF
-	TRBV9	TRBD2	TRBJ2-2	TGTGCCAGCAGCGTAGTACTAGCGGACTACACCGGGGAGCTGTTTTTT	CASSVVLADYTGELFF
few	TRBV21-1	-	TRBJ2-7	TGTGCCAGCAGCACCCGGACAGGGGGCTCCTACGAGCAGTACTTC	CASSTRTGGSYEQYF
few	TRBV28	-	TRBJ1-5	TGTGCCAGCAGCCGACAGATAAATCAGCCCCAGCATTTT	CASSRQINQPQHF
-	TRBV28	TRBD1	TRBJ2-4	TGTGCCAGCAGTTTGTGGGGACAGGGAGGCATTCAGTACTTC	CASSLWGQGGIQYF
few	TRBV28	-	TRBJ1-2	TGTGCCAGCAGTTCTCAGGGTTGGTATGGCTACACCTTC	CASSSQGWYGYTF
few	TRBV9	TRBD1	TRBJ2-2	TGTGCCAGCAGCGTAACAGGGGGAACCACCGGGGAGCTGTTTTTT	CASSVTGGTTGELFF
few	TRBV4-3	-	TRBJ2-1	TGCGCCAGCAGCCTAGCAGGGCAGGGATACAATGAGCAGTTCTTC	CASSLAGQGYNEQFF
-	TRBV11-2	TRBD2	TRBJ2-5	TGTGCCAGCAGGGACTCTAGCGGGAGGGCCTTGGAGACCCAGTACTTC	CASRDSSGRALETQYF
few	TRBV9	TRBD1	TRBJ2-5	TGTGCCAGCAGCGTAACCCGACAGGGAGAAGAGACCCAGTACTTC	CASSVTRQGEETQYF
-	TRBV5-1	-	TRBJ2-1	TGCGCCAGCAGCTTGGGGCAGGGCCCAATCTATGAGCAGTTCTTC	CASSLGQGPIYEQFF
-	TRBV6-5	TRBD1	TRBJ1-2	TGTGCCAGCCGAACCTTCTCTATGGCAGGGGGTGGCTACACCTTC	CASRTFSMAGGGYTF
few	TRBV14	TRBD1	TRBJ1-1	TGTGCCAGCAGACCCACAGGGGGGAATGAAGCTTTCTTT	CASRPTGGNEAFF
-	TRBV7-7	TRBD1	TRBJ2-7	TGTGCTAGCAGCTTGGACAGGGGGCTAGGAGAGCAGTACTTC	CASSLDRGLGEQYF
few	TRBV5-4	TRBD2	TRBJ2-7	TGTGCCAGCAGCTTTAGGCTAGCGGACGAGCAGTACTTC	CASSFRLADEQYF
few	TRBV7-9	TRBD2	TRBJ2-5	TGTGCCAGCAGCTCACCCGTCAGGACTAGCGGGAGGAACCAAGAGACCCAGTACTTC	CASSSPVRTSGRNQETQYF
few	TRBV5-1	-	TRBJ2-4	TGCGCCAGCAGCTTGGCCATGGGCCATCAAGTGGACATTCAGTACTTC	CASSLAMGHQVDIQYF
-	TRBV30	-	TRBJ2-1	TGTGCCTGGGGGTCCGAACAGAGCTCCTACAATGAGCAGTTCTTC	CAWGSEQSSYNEQFF
few	TRBV29-1	TRBD1	TRBJ2-1	TGCAGCGTAGGGACAGTTGGTGAGCAGTTCTTC	CSVGTVGEQFF
-	TRBV2	-	TRBJ1-1	TGTGCCAGCCTTCCCACTCTTGCCTCTGCTTTCTTT	CASLPTLASAFF